The present entry profiles one TCR beta chain with its context. The sample belongs to a study of blood T cell repertoires in COVID-19. Study-wide context: Both acute and convalescent COVID-19 samples were obtained from the United States, Italy and Spain. T cells, B-cell-depleted T cells, or PBMCs provided the cDNA or gDNA that served as material.

V shed 6 bases and J shed 1 base, with 6 bases lying between them. CDR3 size: 12 residues. Original data processing: Reference gene primer amplification gave nucleated cell count estimates. Sequenced by immunoSEQ multiplex PCR; TCRdb stores in-frame clones only, minus some. V and J calls and clone size are copied from that table; D and trimming were computed from the DNA. The repertoire holds 150,000 to 200,000 clones, 75% to 85% seen once, with about 11% in the top ten. Those enrolled in Seattle joined during active infection and were followed longitudinally afterward. This clonotype originated in a woman in her thirties or forties with COVID-19, enrolled during active disease. The chain carries TRBV12-3 or TRBV12-4 and TRBJ1-1; D unclear. Sequenced: peripheral blood. The CDR3 nucleotides are TGTGCCAGCAGAATAGAGAACACTGAAGCTTTCTTT. Translation gives CASRIENTEAFF.